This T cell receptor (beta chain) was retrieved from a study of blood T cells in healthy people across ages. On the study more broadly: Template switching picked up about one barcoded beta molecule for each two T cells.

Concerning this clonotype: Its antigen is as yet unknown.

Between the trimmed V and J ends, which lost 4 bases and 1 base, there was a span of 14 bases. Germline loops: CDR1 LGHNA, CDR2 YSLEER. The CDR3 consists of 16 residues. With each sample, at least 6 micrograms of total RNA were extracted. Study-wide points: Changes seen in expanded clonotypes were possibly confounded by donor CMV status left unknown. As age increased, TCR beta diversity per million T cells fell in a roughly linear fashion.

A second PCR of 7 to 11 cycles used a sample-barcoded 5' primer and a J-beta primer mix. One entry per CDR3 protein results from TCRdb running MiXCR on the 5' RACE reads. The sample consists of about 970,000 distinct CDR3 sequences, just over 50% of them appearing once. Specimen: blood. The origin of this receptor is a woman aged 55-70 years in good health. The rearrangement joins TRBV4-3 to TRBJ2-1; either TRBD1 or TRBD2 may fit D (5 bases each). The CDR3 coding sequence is TGCGCCAGCAGCCGCTATCTGGGGGAGTCCTACAATGAGCAGTTCTTC. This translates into CASSRYLGESYNEQFF.